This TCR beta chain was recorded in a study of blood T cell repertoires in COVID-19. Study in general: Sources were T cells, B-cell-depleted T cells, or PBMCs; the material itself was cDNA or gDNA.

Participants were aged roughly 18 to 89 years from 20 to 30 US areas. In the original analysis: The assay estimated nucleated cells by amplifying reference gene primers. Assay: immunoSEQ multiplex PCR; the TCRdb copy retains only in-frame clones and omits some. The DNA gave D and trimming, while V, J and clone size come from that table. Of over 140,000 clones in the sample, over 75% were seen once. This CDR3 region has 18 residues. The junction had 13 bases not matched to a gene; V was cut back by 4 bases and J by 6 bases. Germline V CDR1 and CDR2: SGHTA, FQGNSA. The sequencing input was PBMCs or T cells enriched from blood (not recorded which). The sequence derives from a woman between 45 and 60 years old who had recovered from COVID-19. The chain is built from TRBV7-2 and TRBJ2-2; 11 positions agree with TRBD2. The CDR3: CASSSLPTLAGGAGELFF. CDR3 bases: TGTGCCAGCAGCTCCCTCCCCACTCTAGCGGGAGGCGCCGGGGAGCTGTTTTTT. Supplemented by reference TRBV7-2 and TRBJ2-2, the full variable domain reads GAGVSQSPSNKVTEKGKDVELRCDPISGHTALYWYRQSLGQGLEFLIYFQGNSAPDKSGLPSDRFSAERTGGSVSTLTIQRTQQEDSAVYLCASSSLPTLAGGAGELFFGEGSRLTVL.